The 26 T cell receptor beta chains listed next were all sequenced from one sample in a study of shared clonotypes between healthy human individuals. As defined, naive CD8 cells were CD45RO-negative and positively selected for CCR7, with terminally differentiated effector memory CD45RA+ cells excluded. Clones were read by immunoSEQ multiplex PCR, and TCRdb kept only the in-frame ones, dropping some. The profile shows a few million clones, 93% of them singletons. Sequencing was carried out using naive CD8+ T cells from PBMCs. These receptors originate from a man aged 18 to 29 in good health. Some clones in this sample may be carry-over from other donors' samples.

This sequence joins TRBV27 and TRBJ2-1; 11 bases agree with TRBD2. The CDR3 sequence is 15 residues long. Unmatched junction bases numbered 5, after V lost 5 bases and J lost 5 bases. Germline V CDR1 and CDR2: MNHEY, SMNVEV (reference sequence). The CDR3 sequence is CASSAGTSGHNEQFF. The DNA for the CDR3 is TGTGCCAGCAGTGCCGGGACTAGCGGACACAATGAGCAGTTCTTC.

CDR3 nucleotide sequence: TGCGCCAGCAAGGGGGTTGGTAATGAAAAACTGTTTTTT. Its translation is CASKGVGNEKLFF. The chain links TRBV10-2 to TRBJ1-4, with a tentative D call TRBD1 (6 bases). Germline V lookup: CDR1 WSHSY, CDR2 SAAADI. The CDR3 runs 13 residues. V was clipped by 7 bases and J by 4 bases, with 10 bases between them.

CDR3: CAWSPGTLSTDTQYF. DNA for the CDR3: TGTGCCTGGAGTCCAGGGACTTTGAGCACAGATACGCAGTATTTT. This chain connects TRBV30 to TRBJ2-3; D perhaps matches TRBD2 (6 bases). The CDR3 spans 15 residues. Trimming pared 2 bases from V and 0 bases from J, leaving 12 bases between. Germline CDR1 reads GTSNPN; CDR2 reads SVGIG (reference sequence).

V and J are TRBV10-3 and TRBJ2-1, with no clear D. This CDR3 contains 14 residues. V lost 4 bases and J 3 bases, leaving 10 bases between the germline ends. The germline CDR1 and CDR2 sequences are ENHRY and SYGVKD. CDR3 in DNA: TGTGCCATCAGTGTAGGAAGCAGCTACAATGAGCAGTTCTTC. Translating gives CAISVGSSYNEQFF.

CDR3 amino acids: CASSPSANENLFF. The CDR3 DNA reads as TGTGCCAGCAGCCCCTCAGCTAATGAAAATTTGTTTTTT. This sequence joins TRBV27 and TRBJ1-4; D gene ambiguous. CDR1 is MNHEY, CDR2 SMNVEV, per germline (reference sequence). The CDR3 sequence is 13 residues long. Between the trimmed V and J ends, which lost 6 bases and 15 bases, there was a span of 20 bases.

This clone was recorded only once. This chain connects TRBV9 to TRBJ1-2, with a possible D match to TRBD1 (6 bases). Germline V gene data show CDR1 as SGDLS and CDR2 as YYNGEE. The length of the CDR3 is 13 residues. V lost 3 bases to trimming and J lost 7 bases, with 13 bases between them. The CDR3 is CASSAPGGSGYTF. DNA of the CDR3: TGTGCCAGCAGCGCCCCGGGGGGCTCTGGCTACACCTTC.

The chain carries TRBV11-2 and TRBJ2-1; 8 nucleotides align to TRBD1. The CDR3 is 19 amino acids. The germline V gene encodes CDR1 SGHAT and CDR2 FQNNGV. Trimming took 0 bases from V and 4 from J; bases not matched to a gene: 14. The CDR3 is CASSLDGTGGDGRYNEQFF. CDR3 nucleotide sequence: TGTGCCAGCAGCTTAGATGGCACAGGGGGTGATGGCAGGTACAATGAGCAGTTCTTC.

V and J are TRBV4-3 and TRBJ2-7, with no clear D. CDR3 size: 12 residues. The germline V and J ends were trimmed by 4 bases and 3 bases, with 7 bases remaining between them. Per germline, CDR1 LGHNA and CDR2 YSLEER. CDR3 in amino acids: CASSPGNYEQYF. The DNA of the CDR3 is TGCGCCAGCAGCCCCGGAAACTACGAGCAGTACTTC.

J is TRBJ1-4 and V is TRBV16; maybe TRBD1 (5 bases). This CDR3 is 17 amino acids long. Trimming shortened V by 2 bases and J by 0 bases, and 13 bases separated the two germline ends. Germline V CDR1 and CDR2: KGHSY, FQNENV. The DNA of the CDR3 is TGTGCCAGCAGCCAACCGGGGGTACCTGCAACTAATGAAAAACTGTTTTTT. Its translation: CASSQPGVPATNEKLFF. The full variable domain, completed using reference TRBV16 and TRBJ1-4, is GEEVAQTPKHLVRGEGQKAKLYCAPIKGHSYVFWYQQVLKNEFKFLISFQNENVFDETGMPKERFSAKCLPNSPCSLEIQATKLEDSAVYFCASSQPGVPATNEKLFFGSGTQLSVL.

A few counts support this clone. The chain uses TRBV19 and TRBJ2-2; D not certain. The CDR3 sequence is 15 residues long. Germline-derived CDR1 and CDR2 are LNHDA and SQIVND (reference sequence). V shed 3 bases and J shed 7 bases, with 15 bases lying between them. Here the CDR3 DNA reads TGTGCCAGTAGTATGGGTGACTCCCCGGGCGGGGAGCTGTTTTTT. Translated, it gives CASSMGDSPGGELFF.

This chain links TRBV7-2 with TRBJ2-7; no definite D call. Germline loops: CDR1 SGHTA, CDR2 FQGNSA. The CDR3 has 16 residues. V lost 1 base and J 1 base, leaving 14 bases between the germline ends. This CDR3 reads CASSLDPTAFSYEQYF. In nucleotides, the CDR3 is TGTGCCAGCAGCTTAGATCCCACAGCGTTTTCCTACGAGCAGTACTTC.

The chain recombines TRBV28 with TRBJ1-2; a weak D match, TRBD1 (5 bases). The CDR3 is 10 amino acids. V dropped 6 bases and J dropped 9 bases, with 8 bases sitting between them. CDR1 is MDHEN, CDR2 SYDVKM, per germline. The CDR3 nucleotides read TGTGCCAGCAGAGGGGATCGCTACACCTTC. This sequence encodes CASRGDRYTF.

The chain recombines TRBV19 with TRBJ2-1; D is ambiguous. The CDR3 runs 16 residues. Looked up from germline, CDR1 is LNHDA and CDR2 is SQIVND (reference sequence). V was trimmed by 5 bases and J by 0 bases, leaving 14 bases between them. For the CDR3, the DNA is TGTGCCAGTAGTCTCTGGCAATTGGTCTCCTACAATGAGCAGTTCTTC. It is translated as CASSLWQLVSYNEQFF.

This chain connects TRBV27 to TRBJ1-2; 10 nucleotides align to TRBD1. Trimming took 5 bases from V and 7 from J; bases not matched to a gene: 7. The CDR3 covers 14 residues. Germline V gene data show CDR1 as MNHEY and CDR2 as SMNVEV (reference sequence). The chain's CDR3 is CASSEDRGLRGYTF. DNA for the CDR3: TGTGCCAGCAGTGAAGACAGGGGGCTTCGTGGCTACACCTTC.

J is TRBJ2-7 and V is TRBV11-2; 8 bases fit TRBD1. V was pared by 3 bases and J by 6 bases, with 10 bases of the junction left unmatched. This CDR3 has 15 residues. In germline, CDR1 is SGHAT, CDR2 FQNNGV. CDR3 in DNA: TGTGCCAGCAGCTTTGTCCGGACAGGGTCGACCGAGCAGTACTTC. Its protein product is CASSFVRTGSTEQYF.

The chain is built from TRBV28 and TRBJ2-5, with TRBD2 as a possible D gene (6 bases). The ends were cut back, 4 bases at V and 4 bases at J, with 13 bases in the middle. Per the germline V gene, CDR1 is MDHEN and CDR2 is SYDVKM. The CDR3 contains 14 residues. The CDR3 DNA reads TGTGCCAGCAGTTCCCCAGGGCGGGGAGAGACCCAGTACTTC. It yields the protein CASSSPGRGETQYF.

The V call is TRBV5-4, the J call TRBJ2-3; no clear D. V lost 2 bases and J 2 bases, leaving 3 bases between the germline ends. Looked up from germline, CDR1 is SGHNT and CDR2 is YYREEE (reference sequence). The CDR3 has 12 residues. CDR3 coding DNA: TGTGCCAGCAGCTTCATCACAGATACGCAGTATTTT. This codes for CASSFITDTQYF.

The chain joins TRBV7-6 to TRBJ2-5, with 12 nucleotides matching TRBD2. V gave up 5 bases and J gave up 5 bases; unmatched junction bases: 6. Germline CDR1 reads SGHVS; CDR2 reads FNYEAQ. The CDR3 runs to 15 residues. The CDR3 is CASSQTSGSRETQYF. Here the CDR3 DNA reads TGTGCCAGCAGCCAGACTAGCGGGAGTAGGGAGACCCAGTACTTC.

The CDR3 nucleotides are TGTGTCAGAAGCTTAAGGACTCCAAACTACGAGCAGTACTTC. Protein sequence: CVRSLRTPNYEQYF. V gene TRBV7-5 combines with J gene TRBJ2-7; the D call of TRBD2 is as the table states it, not checked on the DNA. TRBV7-5 is assigned pseudogene status. The CDR3 is 14 residues long.

In regard to this clone: Other DNA sequences from this sample encode an identical CDR3 as well. V usage is TRBV27 and J usage is TRBJ2-1, with 8 positions matching TRBD2. The germline gives CDR1 MNHEY, CDR2 SMNVEV (reference sequence). J lost 2 bases, V lost 4 bases, and 7 bases had no gene match. This CDR3 comprises 16 residues. CDR3 region: CASSSRTGRAYNEQFF. Written as DNA, the CDR3 is TGTGCCAGCAGTTCCCGGACCGGGAGGGCCTACAATGAGCAGTTCTTC.

This rearrangement joins TRBV27 to TRBJ1-5; 7 bases map to TRBD1. The germline CDR1 and CDR2 sequences are MNHEY and SMNVEV (reference sequence). The length of the CDR3 is 15 residues. The ends lost 6 bases at V and 5 bases at J; junction bases unmatched: 10. CDR3 loop: CASSPSWQGDQPQHF. The CDR3 DNA sequence: TGTGCCAGCAGCCCATCCTGGCAGGGGGATCAGCCCCAGCATTTT.

The rearrangement uses TRBV6-6 and TRBJ2-3; TRBD2 matches at 7 bases. Germline V CDR1 and CDR2: MNHNY, SVGAGI (reference sequence). V lost 6 bases and J lost 5; bases outside the gene matches: 8. This CDR3 spans 14 amino acids. CDR3 nucleotide sequence: TGTGCCAGCAGCCCGACTAGCAAGCTAGATACGCAGTATTTT. It is translated as CASSPTSKLDTQYF.

This clone was counted a single time. The genes are TRBV6-5 and TRBJ2-2; D is perhaps TRBD1 (6 bases). The ends were cut back, 2 bases at V and 4 bases at J, with 14 bases in the middle. CDR3 length: 16 residues. Looked up from germline, CDR1 is MNHEY and CDR2 is SVGAGI. In DNA form, the CDR3 reads TGTGCCAGCAGTTACGGGGGCATCCCGGGCACCGGGGAGCTGTTTTTT. Translation: CASSYGGIPGTGELFF.

The chain carries TRBV12-5 and TRBJ2-1; TRBD1 aligns across 8 bases. Trimming cost V 5 bases and J 5 bases; bases outside gene matches: 11. CDR1 LGHNT and CDR2 FRNRAP come from the germline V gene. The CDR3 runs 16 residues. The CDR3 loop is CASGLIRDRPNNEQFF. For the CDR3, the DNA is TGTGCTAGTGGTCTAATCCGGGACAGGCCGAACAATGAGCAGTTCTTC.

The chain employs TRBV7-8 and TRBJ2-7; 7 bases agree with TRBD1. Germline V lookup: CDR1 SGHVS, CDR2 FQNEAQ. V was clipped by 4 bases and J by 0 bases; unmatched bases: 15. The CDR3 is 18 residues long. The CDR3 here is CASSSLTIDRDSSYEQYF. CDR3 sequence (DNA): TGTGCCAGCAGCTCGCTAACGATAGACAGGGATAGCTCCTACGAGCAGTACTTC.

The genes are TRBV5-5 and TRBJ1-5; D gene uncertain. There are 16 residues in the CDR3. Per the germline V gene, CDR1 is SGHKS and CDR2 is YYEKEE (reference sequence). The V and J ends lost 3 bases and 6 bases respectively, with 19 bases between them. DNA for the CDR3: TGTGCCAGCAGCTCTGGGATGGCTTCTCGGCGTCAGCCCCAGCATTTT. Translated: CASSSGMASRRQPQHF.